These 16 T cell receptor beta chains came from one sample sequenced in a study of OX40 agonist ivuxolimab in advanced cancers. Using immunoSEQ multiplex PCR, the repertoire was profiled, and TCRdb retains in-frame clones only, with some absent. Of tens of thousands of clones in the sample, 75% to 95% were seen once. The input for sequencing was CD4+ or CD8+ T cells sorted from blood, taken in a trial of the OX40 agonist ivuxolimab. The receptors stem from an adult with an advanced solid tumor such as melanoma, head and neck, liver or kidney cancer.

V gene TRBV5-6 combines with J gene TRBJ1-1; 7 positions match TRBD1. Germline V gene sequence: CDR1 SGHDT, CDR2 YYEEEE. Trimming removed 2 bases from V and 0 bases from J; junction bases left unmatched: 7. The CDR3 is made up of 16 amino acids. The CDR3 region has the DNA TGTGCCAGCAGCTTCCGGACAGGAGGGTTGAACACTGAAGCTTTCTTT. This codes for CASSFRTGGLNTEAFF.

The chain carries TRBV28 and TRBJ1-1; the D gene is possibly TRBD1 (5 bases). Germline values: CDR1 MDHEN, CDR2 SYDVKM. This CDR3 spans 16 amino acids. Between the trimmed V and J ends, which lost 5 bases and 1 base, there was a span of 17 bases. DNA for the CDR3: TGTGCCAGCAGTCGGGCCCGGGGGACGACGAACACTGAAGCTTTCTTT. Its translation is CASSRARGTTNTEAFF. The full variable domain, rest sourced from reference TRBV28 and TRBJ1-1, is DVKVTQSSRYLVKRTGEKVFLECVQDMDHENMFWYRQDPGLGLRLIYFSYDVKMKEKGDIPEGYSVSREKKERFSLILESASTNQTSMYLCASSRARGTTNTEAFFGQGTRLTVV.

This chain links TRBV5-1 with TRBJ2-2; TRBD1 agrees at 7 bases. The CDR3 has 15 residues. V dropped 4 bases and J dropped 5; count of bases not matched to a gene: 8. Germline V gene sequence: CDR1 SGHRS, CDR2 YFSETQ. This CDR3 reads CASSNRQGPTGELFF. In DNA, the CDR3 is TGCGCCAGCAGCAACAGACAGGGACCTACCGGGGAGCTGTTTTTT. Supplemented by reference TRBV5-1 and TRBJ2-2, the full variable domain reads KAGVTQTPRYLIKTRGQQVTLSCSPISGHRSVSWYQQTPGQGLQFLFEYFSETQRNKGNFPGRFSGRQFSNSRSEMNVSTLELGDSALYLCASSNRQGPTGELFFGEGSRLTVL.

This chain connects TRBV4-1 to TRBJ2-3; D gene unclear. This CDR3 is 15 amino acids long. V dropped 4 bases and J dropped 1 base, with 12 bases sitting between them. Germline-derived CDR1 and CDR2 are MGHRA and YSYEKL. This chain's CDR3 is CASSLLSAGTDTQYF. CDR3 DNA sequence: TGCGCCAGCAGCCTGTTAAGTGCTGGCACAGATACGCAGTATTTT.

V usage is TRBV6-5 and J usage is TRBJ2-7; the D gene could be TRBD1 or TRBD2 (5 bases each). The CDR3 extends over 14 amino acids. Trimming stripped 5 bases from V and 9 bases from J, with 20 bases between. Germline assignment: CDR1 MNHEY and CDR2 SVGAGI. CDR3 in amino acids: CASSPGAGVRLQYF. The CDR3 coding sequence is TGTGCCAGCAGTCCCGGGGCAGGCGTCCGGTTGCAGTACTTC.

The V call is TRBV19, the J call TRBJ1-5, with D maybe TRBD1 (5 bases). CDR3 size: 14 residues. Germline CDR1 reads LNHDA; CDR2 reads SQIVND (reference sequence). V was clipped by 6 bases and J by 7 bases, with 16 bases between them. The CDR3 DNA is TGTGCCAGTAGGGGACCGAGTGGAGAGCAGCCCCAGCATTTT. As protein: CASRGPSGEQPQHF.

The CDR3 DNA reads as TGTGCCAGCAGCGTCGGTACCGGGACAGACAACTATGGCTACACCTTC. The encoded protein is CASSVGTGTDNYGYTF. The chain has TRBV9 and TRBJ1-2, with TRBD1 identical over 7 bases. Trimming removed 2 bases from V and 2 bases from J; junction bases left unmatched: 9. CDR1 is SGDLS and CDR2 is YYNGEE in the germline V gene. The CDR3 has 16 residues. Filled out from reference TRBV9 and TRBJ1-2, the complete variable domain reads DSGVTQTPKHLITATGQRVTLRCSPRSGDLSVYWYQQSLDQGLQFLIQYYNGEERAKGNILERFSAQQFPDLHSELNLSSLELGDSALYFCASSVGTGTDNYGYTFGSGTRLTVV.

The chain recombines TRBV6-1 with TRBJ2-1, with 10 bases matching TRBD2. The germline V gene encodes CDR1 MNHNS and CDR2 SASEGT. The junction had 3 bases not matched to a gene; V was cut back by 6 bases and J by 4 bases. CDR3 length: 14 amino acids. CDR3 amino acids: CASRSSGGYNEQFF. DNA for the CDR3: TGTGCCAGCAGGTCTAGCGGGGGTTACAATGAGCAGTTCTTC.

This chain uses TRBV5-8 with TRBJ1-5; D is unclear. The V gene lost 1 base and the J gene lost 4 bases, with 6 bases spanning the gap. Germline CDR1 and CDR2: SGHTS and YDEGEE. The CDR3 runs to 13 residues. The DNA of the CDR3 is TGTGCCAGCAGCTTGTGGGTTAATCAGCCCCAGCATTTT. Translating it yields CASSLWVNQPQHF. Full variable domain (missing parts from reference TRBV5-8 and TRBJ1-5): EAGVTQSPTHLIKTRGQQATLRCSPISGHTSVYWYQQALGLGLQFLLWYDEGEERNRGNFPPRFSGRQFPNYSSELNVNALELEDSALYLCASSLWVNQPQHFGDGTRLSIL.

The genes are TRBV11-3 and TRBJ2-7, with D possibly being TRBD2 (6 bases). Germline values: CDR1 SGHNT, CDR2 YENEEA. The CDR3 has 15 amino acids. V was trimmed by 1 base and J by 2 bases, leaving 12 bases between them. The CDR3 DNA sequence: TGTGCCAGCAGCTTAGCTCCGGGCGGGGCCTACGAGCAGTACTTC. Translating it yields CASSLAPGGAYEQYF.

V usage is TRBV7-8 and J usage is TRBJ2-1; TRBD1 matches at 8 bases. The germline V gene encodes CDR1 SGHVS and CDR2 FQNEAQ. V lost 3 bases and J lost 6; bases outside the gene matches: 1. CDR3 length: 13 amino acids. This CDR3 is CASSFDRGNEQFF. As DNA, the CDR3 is TGTGCCAGCAGCTTCGACAGGGGCAATGAGCAGTTCTTC.

This chain links TRBV19 with TRBJ1-1; the D is unclear. The length of the CDR3 is 13 residues. Trimming removed 6 bases at V and 1 base at J, with 9 bases between. CDR1 and CDR2 from the germline V gene are LNHDA and SQIVND (reference sequence). The CDR3 sequence: CASRLTGNTEAFF. The DNA for the CDR3 is TGTGCCAGTAGATTAACGGGGAACACTGAAGCTTTCTTT. The complete variable domain, with remaining parts taken from reference TRBV19 and TRBJ1-1, reads DGGITQSPKYLFRKEGQNVTLSCEQNLNHDAMYWYRQDPGQGLRLIYYSQIVNDFQKGDIAEGYSVSREKKESFPLTVTSAQKNPTAFYLCASRLTGNTEAFFGQGTRLTVV.

V usage is TRBV19 and J usage is TRBJ1-2; 7 bases agree with TRBD1. CDR1 and CDR2 from the germline V gene are LNHDA and SQIVND (reference sequence). V lost 5 bases and J lost 5; bases outside the gene matches: 5. The CDR3 sequence is 13 residues long. This CDR3 is CASSWDRRYGYTF. The CDR3 region has the DNA TGTGCCAGTAGTTGGGACAGAAGATATGGCTACACCTTC.

This chain joins TRBV2 and TRBJ2-7; weak D call: TRBD1 (6 bases). V shed 6 bases and J shed 2 bases, with 8 bases lying between them. CDR1 is SNHLY, CDR2 FYNNEI, per germline. The CDR3 consists of 12 residues. The CDR3 spells CASSGTPYEQYF. In nucleotides, the CDR3 is TGTGCCAGCAGCGGGACACCCTACGAGCAGTACTTC.

This rearrangement joins TRBV30 to TRBJ1-5; TRBD1 matches at 7 bases. Trimming at V came to 5 bases and at J to 9 bases, leaving 10 bases not matched to a gene. Per the germline V gene, CDR1 is GTSNPN and CDR2 is SVGIG (reference sequence). There are 13 residues in the CDR3. The DNA for the CDR3 is TGTGCCTGGGCCACAGGGGTGGAGGGGCCCCAGCATTTT. It is translated as CAWATGVEGPQHF.

This clone was picked up one time. For the CDR3, the DNA is TGTGCCAGCAGTAGGAGAGCGGGGTACAATGAGCAGTTCTTC. This codes for CASSRRAGYNEQFF. The chain joins TRBV6-5 to TRBJ2-1; TRBD2 matches at 7 bases. This CDR3 is built from 14 residues. With V trimmed by 5 bases and J by 4 bases, 5 bases remained unmatched. From germline, CDR1 is MNHEY and CDR2 SVGAGI.